This T cell receptor (beta chain) derives from a study of blood T cells in healthy people across ages. Notes on the study in general: Older age went with lower TCR beta diversity per million T cells, in a roughly linear way. It was the long-lived donors that had more naive CD4+ cells and higher diversity than aged donors.

J gave up 6 bases and V 1 base, and 6 bases lay outside the gene matches. The germline gives CDR1 MGHRA, CDR2 YSYEKL. This CDR3 is 15 amino acids long. Using a J-beta primer mix together with a sample-barcoded 5' primer, a second PCR was run for roughly 6 to 11 cycles. With 12 random nucleotides, a template-switch adaptor tagged each individual cDNA molecule. Sequencing of every sample gave 2.5 million or more CDR3-containing paired-end reads. TCRdb used MiXCR to reprocess the 5' RACE reads, holding one entry per CDR3 protein. The sample contains around 1.5 million distinct CDR3 sequences, approximately 59% of which appear only once. About this clonotype itself: Its antigen remains unidentified.

The sample was blood. The gene calls are TRBV4-1 and TRBJ1-5; 7 bases align to TRBD1. The receptor was isolated from a man between 18 and 29 years old in good health. The CDR3 region is CASSQVPGGIQPQHF. The CDR3 DNA is TGCGCCAGCAGCCAAGTACCAGGGGGGATTCAGCCCCAGCATTTT.